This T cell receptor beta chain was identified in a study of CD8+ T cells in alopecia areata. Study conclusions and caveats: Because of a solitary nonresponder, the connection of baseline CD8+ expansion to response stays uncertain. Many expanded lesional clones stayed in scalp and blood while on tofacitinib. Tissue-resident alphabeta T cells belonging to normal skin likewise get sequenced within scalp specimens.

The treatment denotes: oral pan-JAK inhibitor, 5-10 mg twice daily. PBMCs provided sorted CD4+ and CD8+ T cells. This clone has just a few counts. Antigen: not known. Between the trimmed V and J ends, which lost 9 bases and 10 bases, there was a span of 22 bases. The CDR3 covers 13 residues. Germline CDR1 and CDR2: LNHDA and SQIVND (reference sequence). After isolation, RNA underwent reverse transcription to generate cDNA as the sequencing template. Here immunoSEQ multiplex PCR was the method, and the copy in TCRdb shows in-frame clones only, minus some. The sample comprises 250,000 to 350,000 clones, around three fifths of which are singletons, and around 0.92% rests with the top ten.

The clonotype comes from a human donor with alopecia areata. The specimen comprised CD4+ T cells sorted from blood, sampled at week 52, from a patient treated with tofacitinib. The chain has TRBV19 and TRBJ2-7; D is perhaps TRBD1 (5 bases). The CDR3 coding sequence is TGTGCCAGCACTCCAAATGTCGGACAACGACAGTACTTC. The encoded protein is CASTPNVGQRQYF.